This TCR beta chain comes out of a study of blood T cells in healthy people across ages. Study-level findings and limits: The unsorted PBMCs prevented any conclusive comparison of naive versus antigen-experienced cells.

Germline CDR1 reads SGHRS; CDR2 reads YFSETQ. The CDR3 contains 19 residues. V was cut by 0 bases and J by 0 bases, with 16 bases left in between. Primed by a sample-barcoded 5' primer and a J-beta primer mix, a second PCR proceeded for about 6 to 12 cycles. Each TCR beta cDNA got a 12-nucleotide random molecular identifier. Using its own MiXCR run on the 5' RACE reads, TCRdb lists one record per CDR3 protein. This sample has approximately 800,000 distinct CDR3 sequences, with about 25% found just once. This clonotype was counted between two and nine times. Antigen specificity is unknown. Investigators took about 9.1 milliliters of peripheral blood from every donor. These data were also filed under a second study, of T cells of mothers and their children. As reported in that work: Sequencing got over 8.5 million TCR beta CDR3 reads from each mother and a few million from each child.

The source of this sequence is a boy aged 5-17 years in good health. The specimen was blood. The chain joins TRBV5-1 to TRBJ2-6; D not resolved. CDR3 region: CASSLDRAYSYSGANVLTF. CDR3 coding DNA: TGCGCCAGCAGCTTGGATAGGGCATATTCCTACTCTGGGGCCAACGTCCTGACTTTC.